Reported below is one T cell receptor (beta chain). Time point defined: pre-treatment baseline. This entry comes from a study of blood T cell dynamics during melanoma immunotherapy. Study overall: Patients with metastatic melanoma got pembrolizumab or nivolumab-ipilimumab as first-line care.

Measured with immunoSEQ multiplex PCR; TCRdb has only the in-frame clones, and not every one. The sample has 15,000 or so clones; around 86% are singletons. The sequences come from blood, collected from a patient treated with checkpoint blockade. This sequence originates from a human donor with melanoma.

Written as DNA, the CDR3 is TGTGCTAGTCGTTCCGGGACAGGAAACTATGGCTACACCTTC. Residues: CASRSGTGNYGYTF. V is TRBV12-5 and J is TRBJ1-2; 8 bases line up with TRBD1. The CDR3 has 14 amino acids. V was pared by 8 bases and J by 2 bases, with 7 bases of the junction left unmatched. The V gene's germline CDR1 is LGHNT and CDR2 FRNRAP.